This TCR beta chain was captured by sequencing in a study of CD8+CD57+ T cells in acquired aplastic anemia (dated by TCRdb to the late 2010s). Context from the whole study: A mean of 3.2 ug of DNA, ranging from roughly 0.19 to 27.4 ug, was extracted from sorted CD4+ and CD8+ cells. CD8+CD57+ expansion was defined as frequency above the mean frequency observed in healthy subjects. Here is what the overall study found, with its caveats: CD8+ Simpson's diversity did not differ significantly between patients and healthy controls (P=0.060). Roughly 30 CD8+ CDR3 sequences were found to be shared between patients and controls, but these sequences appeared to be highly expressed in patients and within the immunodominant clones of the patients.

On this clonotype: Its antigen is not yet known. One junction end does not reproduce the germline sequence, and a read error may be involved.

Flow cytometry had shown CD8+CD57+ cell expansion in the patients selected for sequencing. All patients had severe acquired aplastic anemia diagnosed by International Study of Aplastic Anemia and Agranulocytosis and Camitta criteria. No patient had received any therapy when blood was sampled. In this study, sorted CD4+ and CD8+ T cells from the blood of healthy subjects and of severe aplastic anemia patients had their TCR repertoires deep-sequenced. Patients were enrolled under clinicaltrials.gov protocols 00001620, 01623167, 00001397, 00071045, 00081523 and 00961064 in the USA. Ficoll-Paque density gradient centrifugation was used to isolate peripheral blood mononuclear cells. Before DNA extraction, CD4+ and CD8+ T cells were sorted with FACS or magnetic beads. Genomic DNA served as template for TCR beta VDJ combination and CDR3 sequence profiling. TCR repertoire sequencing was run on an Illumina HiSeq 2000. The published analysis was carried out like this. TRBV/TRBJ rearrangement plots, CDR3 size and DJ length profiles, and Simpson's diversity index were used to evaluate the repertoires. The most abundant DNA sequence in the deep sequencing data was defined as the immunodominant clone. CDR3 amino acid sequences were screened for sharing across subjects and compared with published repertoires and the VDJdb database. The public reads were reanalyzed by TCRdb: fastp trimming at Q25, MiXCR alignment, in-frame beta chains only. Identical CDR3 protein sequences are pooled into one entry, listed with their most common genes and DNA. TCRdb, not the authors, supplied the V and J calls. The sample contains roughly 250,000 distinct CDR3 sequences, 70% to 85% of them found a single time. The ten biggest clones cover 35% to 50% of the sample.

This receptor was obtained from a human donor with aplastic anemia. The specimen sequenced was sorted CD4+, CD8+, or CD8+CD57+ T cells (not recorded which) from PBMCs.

The DNA sequence is TGTGCCACCAGCAGAGCGAGAGATCAAGAGACCCAGTATTTC. It translates to CATSRARDQETQYF. The rearrangement combines TRBV7-8 with TRBJ2-5; no confident D gene assignment can be made. The germline V gene sets CDR1 to SGHVS and CDR2 to FQNEAQ. The CDR3, cysteine through phenylalanine, is 14 amino acids long. Here the CDR3 DNA is all that survives: 42 bases in frame from base 1. The reference TRBV7-8 and TRBJ2-5 proteins fill in what lies around the CDR3, so the full variable domain reads GAGVSQSPRYKVAKRGQDVALRCDPISGHVSLFWYQQALGQGPEFLTYFQNEAQLDKSGLPSDRFFAERPEGSVSTLKIQRTQQEDSAVYLCATSRARDQETQYFGPGTRLLVL.